Each of the 22 T cell receptor beta chains below was sequenced from the same sample in a study of regulatory T cells in long-lasting Graves disease. Building the TCR beta libraries relied on iRepertoire HTBI primers, and CDR3 regions underwent Arm-PCR. MiXCR, run by TCRdb on the multiplex PCR reads, gives a single entry per CDR3 protein. Among hundreds of thousands of distinct CDR3 sequences listed, under 25% were seen once. Time point described: persistent/refractory GD, antithyroid drugs over 5 years with positive TRAb. PBMC RNA was the source of the TCR library. The sequencing here drew on peripheral blood mononuclear cells (PBMCs), taken when the disease was refractory, from a patient treated with antithyroid drugs. Every receptor here comes from a female donor with Graves disease.

This clonotype was observed a few times. The rearrangement uses TRBV5-1 and TRBJ2-7, with D maybe TRBD1 (5 bases). The CDR3 loop spans 14 amino acids. CDR1 is SGHRS, CDR2 YFSETQ, per germline. V was cut by 0 bases and J by 3 bases, with 10 bases left in between. The CDR3 sequence: CASSLEGHRYEQYF. The CDR3 DNA reads as TGCGCCAGCAGCTTGGAAGGACACCGCTACGAGCAGTACTTC.

This clonotype was detected a few times. This chain links TRBV29-1 with TRBJ2-5; the D call may be TRBD1 or TRBD2 (5 bases each). V was pared by 6 bases and J by 5 bases, with 16 bases between. Germline values: CDR1 SQVTM, CDR2 ANQGSEA. This CDR3 contains 13 residues. For the CDR3, the DNA is TGCAGCGTGACAGACTTGGGCGGGGAGACCCAGTACTTC. Translating it yields CSVTDLGGETQYF. Complete variable domain (other parts from reference TRBV29-1 and TRBJ2-5): SAVISQKPSRDICQRGTSLTIQCQVDSQVTMMFWYRQQPGQSLTLIATANQGSEATYESGFVIDKFPISRPNLTFSTLTVSNMSPEDSSIYLCSVTDLGGETQYFGPGTRLLVL.

The sample holds many counts of this clonotype. This sequence joins TRBV28 and TRBJ2-5; D assignment may be TRBD1 or TRBD2 (5 bases each). Trimming shortened V by 5 bases and J by 2 bases, and 9 bases separated the two germline ends. Germline V CDR1 and CDR2: MDHEN, SYDVKM. CDR3 length equals 13 residues. DNA of the CDR3: TGTGCCAGCAGTGGGACGGAACAAGAGACCCAGTACTTC. Translation gives CASSGTEQETQYF.

The sample holds a few counts of this clonotype. The V and J genes are TRBV6-1 and TRBJ2-7; TRBD2 is a possible D gene (5 bases). V was shortened by 8 bases and J by 0 bases, with 17 bases between the two germline ends. The CDR3 length is 15 residues. CDR1 is MNHNS, CDR2 SASEGT, per germline. The CDR3 bases are TGTGCCAGCCGCACTAGTAGGGCGAGCTCCTACGAGCAGTACTTC. Its protein product is CASRTSRASSYEQYF.

The chain carries TRBV6-1 and TRBJ2-2; D may be TRBD1 (6 bases). V dropped 0 bases and J dropped 12 bases, with 17 bases sitting between them. The CDR3 contains 15 residues. The germline V gene encodes CDR1 MNHNS and CDR2 SASEGT. The CDR3 region is CASSEALNKQGQLFF. In nucleotides, the CDR3 is TGTGCCAGCAGTGAAGCCCTTAACAAACAGGGACAGCTGTTTTTT.

This clonotype was recorded many times. This chain uses TRBV6-5 with TRBJ1-5; D possibly corresponds to TRBD1 (5 bases). The CDR3 is 19 residues long. V was shortened by 2 bases and J by 3 bases, with 23 bases between the two germline ends. The germline V gene has CDR1 MNHEY and CDR2 SVGAGI. This CDR3 reads CASSYTAGVSGGDNQPQHF. In DNA form, the CDR3 reads TGTGCCAGCAGTTACACTGCGGGGGTCAGCGGTGGGGACAATCAGCCCCAGCATTTT.

A few counts support this clonotype. The chain employs TRBV4-2 and TRBJ2-2; D not certain. The V gene lost 7 bases and the J gene lost 4 bases, with 10 bases spanning the gap. Germline V gene lookup returns CDR1 LGHNA and CDR2 YNFKEQ. The CDR3 contains 13 residues. CDR3 DNA sequence: TGTGCCAGCAAGCCTACGAGCACCGGGGAGCTGTTTTTT. The encoded protein is CASKPTSTGELFF.

Points on this clonotype: Since a much larger clone is just one base distant, this may be a read error. The chain is built from TRBV2 and TRBJ1-1; the match to TRBD1 covers 9 bases. This CDR3 has 17 residues. Germline values: CDR1 SNHLY, CDR2 FYNNEI. V was clipped by 5 bases and J by 9 bases; unmatched bases: 19. The CDR3 protein is CASSSRGTGKQRTKAFF. The CDR3 region has the DNA TGTGCCAGCAGTTCCCGGGGGACAGGGAAACAGAGAACTAAAGCTTTCTTT. The full variable domain, completed using reference TRBV2 and TRBJ1-1, is EPEVTQTPSHQVTQMGQEVILRCVPISNHLYFYWYRQILGQKVEFLVSFYNNEISEKSEIFDDQFSVERPDGSNFTLKIRSTKLEDSAMYFCASSSRGTGKQRTKAFFGQGTRLTVV.

This chain connects TRBV11-2 to TRBJ2-3; D ambiguous. Germline CDR1 SGHAT, CDR2 FQNNGV. CDR3 length equals 13 residues. V lost 5 bases, J lost 2 bases, and 8 bases lay in between. The CDR3 loop reads CASSKTVTDTQYF. CDR3 bases: TGTGCCAGCAGCAAAACCGTCACAGATACGCAGTATTTT. Full variable domain (rest looked up from reference TRBV11-2 and TRBJ2-3): EAGVAQSPRYKIIEKRQSVAFWCNPISGHATLYWYQQILGQGPKLLIQFQNNGVVDDSQLPKDRFSAERLKGVDSTLKIQPAKLEDSAVYLCASSKTVTDTQYFGPGTRLTVL.

The rearrangement joins TRBV13 to TRBJ1-1; D may be TRBD1 (5 bases). The CDR3 consists of 14 residues. V lost 5 bases, J lost 3 bases, and 13 bases lay in between. Germline-derived CDR1 and CDR2 are PRHDT and FYEKMQ (reference sequence). The CDR3 here is CASSNPRGDTEAFF. DNA of the CDR3: TGTGCCAGCAGCAACCCTAGGGGTGACACTGAAGCTTTCTTT.

The table lists this clonotype with many counts. This rearrangement joins TRBV2 to TRBJ2-5; 9 nucleotides align to TRBD1. This CDR3 is 14 amino acids long. The ends lost 7 bases at V and 4 bases at J; junction bases unmatched: 7. Germline V gene data show CDR1 as SNHLY and CDR2 as FYNNEI. In DNA, the CDR3 is TGTGCCAGCATAGAGGACAGGGGAGGAGAGACCCAGTACTTC. Amino acid sequence: CASIEDRGGETQYF.

This clonotype was seen at least ten times. This chain links TRBV3-1 with TRBJ2-4, with D perhaps TRBD1 (5 bases). Per the germline V gene, CDR1 is LGHDT and CDR2 is YNNKEL (reference sequence). V lost 0 bases and J lost 15, with 12 bases in between. The length of the CDR3 is 12 residues. CDR3 nucleotide sequence: TGTGCCAGCAGCCAAGATTGGGGCGAACGGTACTTC. It yields the protein CASSQDWGERYF.

This clonotype was counted many times. This chain joins TRBV11-2 and TRBJ2-5; no reliable D call. Trimming stripped 2 bases from V and 2 bases from J, with 12 bases between. Germline CDR1 is SGHAT and CDR2 is FQNNGV. There are 15 residues in the CDR3. CDR3 nucleotides: TGTGCCAGCAGCTTAAGGCCCCCACGTCAAGAGACCCAGTACTTC. Amino acids: CASSLRPPRQETQYF.

Comment on this clonotype: One junction end disagrees with the germline gene, perhaps due to a read error. The chain recombines TRBV6-5 with TRBJ2-5; D gene ambiguous. Germline V gene data show CDR1 as MNHEY and CDR2 as SVGAGI. There are 13 residues in the CDR3. The chain's CDR3 is CASNYSRKETQYF. CDR3 nucleotide sequence: TGTGCCAGCAATTACTCCCGCAAAGAGACCCAGTACTTC.

This clonotype appeared a few times. The chain couples TRBV30 to TRBJ2-7; no clear D. Per germline, CDR1 GTSNPN and CDR2 SVGIG (reference sequence). Trimming removed 2 bases at V and 7 bases at J, with 9 bases between. The CDR3 extends over 11 amino acids. CDR3 in DNA: TGTGCCTGGAGTCCCTTCCGGGAGCAGTACTTC. Its protein is CAWSPFREQYF. Full variable domain (rest looked up from reference TRBV30 and TRBJ2-7): SQTIHQWPATLVQPVGSPLSLECTVEGTSNPNLYWYRQAAGRGLQLLFYSVGIGQISSEVPQNLSASRPQDRQFILSSKKLLLSDSGFYLCAWSPFREQYFGPGTRLTVT.

This clonotype was picked up many times. CDR3 in amino acids: CASNPSKGLKPLHF. The CDR3 coding sequence is TGTGCCAGCAACCCCAGCAAGGGGCTGAAGCCCCTCCACTTT. The J gene is TRBJ1-6, the V gene TRBV6-1, with a possible D match to TRBD1 (5 bases). Germline CDR1 reads MNHNS; CDR2 reads SASEGT. The CDR3 has 14 residues. V was trimmed by 7 bases and J by 13 bases, leaving 20 bases between them.

As concerns this clonotype: The conserved closing phenylalanine or tryptophan is absent in this CDR3, likely reflecting a read error. The chain is built from TRBV6-1 and TRBJ2-7, with D maybe TRBD2 (6 bases). CDR3 length: 14 residues. V lost 6 bases and J lost 1, with 13 bases in between. CDR1 and CDR2 from the germline V gene are MNHNS and SASEGT. CDR3: CASSLIGGSYEQYL. In nucleotides, the CDR3 is TGTGCCAGCAGCTTGATCGGGGGATCCTACGAGCAGTACCTC.

The gene calls are TRBV6-2 or TRBV6-3 and TRBJ2-1, with 8 bases that match TRBD2. Germline values: CDR1 MNHEY, CDR2 SVGEGT. The length of the CDR3 is 15 residues. V lost 5 bases, J lost 5 bases, and 8 bases stayed unmatched. In nucleotides, the CDR3 is TGTGCCAGCAGTCAGGGACTAGTAGGTGACAATGAGCAGTTCTTC. Protein: CASSQGLVGDNEQFF.

This clonotype was recorded a few times. The chain carries TRBV14 and TRBJ2-5; D may match TRBD1 or TRBD2 (5 bases each). V lost 6 bases and J 7 bases, leaving 15 bases between the germline ends. Looked up from germline, CDR1 is SGHDN and CDR2 is FVKESK. The CDR3 extends over 13 amino acids. Here the CDR3 DNA reads TGTGCCAGCAGTCGAGGGACCTTTGGGACCCAGTACTTC. Its protein product is CASSRGTFGTQYF.

In this sample, this clonotype turned up many times. The V gene is TRBV12-3 or TRBV12-4, the J gene TRBJ1-1; D unclear. The CDR3 sequence is 12 residues long. V lost 4 bases, J lost 10 bases, and 13 bases lay in between. The CDR3 is CASSSAAVRAFF. DNA of the CDR3: TGTGCCAGCAGTTCCGCCGCAGTCCGAGCTTTCTTT.

As concerns this clonotype: A much larger clone differs from this one at a single base, so this may be a read error. This chain's CDR3 is CASRPVVGYERYF. CDR3 in DNA: TGTGCCAGCAGGCCCGTGGTGGGCTACGAGCGGTACTTC. V is TRBV28 and J is TRBJ2-7; unclear D gene. The CDR3 has 13 residues. The germline V gene encodes CDR1 MDHEN and CDR2 SYDVKM.

This clonotype was seen only a few times. The gene calls are TRBV11-3 and TRBJ2-7; TRBD2 matches at 10 bases. Germline CDR1 is SGHNT and CDR2 is YENEEA. V lost 5 bases to trimming and J lost 1 base; unmatched junction nucleotides: 8. This CDR3 spans 16 amino acids. CDR3 DNA sequence: TGTGCCAGCAGCCCAAGATTAGCGGGAGGTTCCTACGAGCAGTACTTC. It specifies CASSPRLAGGSYEQYF.